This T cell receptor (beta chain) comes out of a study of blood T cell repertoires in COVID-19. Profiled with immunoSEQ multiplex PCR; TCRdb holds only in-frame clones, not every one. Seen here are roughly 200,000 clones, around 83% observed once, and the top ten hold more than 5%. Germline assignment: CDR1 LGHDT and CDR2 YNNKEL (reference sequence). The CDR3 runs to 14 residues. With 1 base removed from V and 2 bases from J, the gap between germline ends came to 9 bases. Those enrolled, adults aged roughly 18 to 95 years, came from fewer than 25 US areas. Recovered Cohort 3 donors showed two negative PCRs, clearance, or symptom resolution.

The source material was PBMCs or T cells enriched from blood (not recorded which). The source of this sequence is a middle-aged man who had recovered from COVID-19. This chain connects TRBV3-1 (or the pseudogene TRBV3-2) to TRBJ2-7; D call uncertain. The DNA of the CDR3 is TGTGCCAGCAGCCAAGGAACTACAACCTACGAGCAGTACTTC. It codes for CASSQGTTTYEQYF.